What follows are 10 T cell receptor beta chains derived from one specimen sequenced in a study of Graves' ophthalmopathy and Graves' hyperthyroidism. RNA transcripts yielded amplified TCR beta CDR3 regions. HTBI-primed first-round RT-PCR preceded second-round multiplex PCR. In TCRdb, the multiplex PCR reads were re-called with MiXCR into one record per CDR3 protein. Among more than 1,000,000 distinct CDR3 sequences listed, less than 45% were seen once. Sequenced material: peripheral blood or thyroid tissue (not recorded which). Source of these receptors: an adult man with Graves' hyperthyroidism.

The chain joins TRBV6-5 to TRBJ1-1; no reliable D call. Germline V CDR1 and CDR2: MNHEY, SVGAGI. V lost 4 bases and J 3 bases, leaving 15 bases between the germline ends. CDR3 size: 15 residues. CDR3 region: CASSLIRRRDTEAFF. The CDR3 coding sequence is TGTGCCAGCAGTTTAATTAGGCGTAGAGACACTGAAGCTTTCTTT.

This clonotype was seen a few times. The gene calls are TRBV7-9 and TRBJ2-5, with D hard to call. The germline V and J ends were trimmed by 9 bases and 5 bases, with 16 bases remaining between them. The CDR3 has 13 residues. Germline V gene sequence: CDR1 SEHNR, CDR2 FQNEAQ (reference sequence). The CDR3: CASTDIGRETQYF. DNA for the CDR3: TGTGCCAGTACCGACATCGGGCGGGAGACCCAGTACTTC.

V is TRBV24-1 and J is TRBJ2-7; TRBD1 is a possible D gene (6 bases). Per germline, CDR1 KGHDR and CDR2 SFDVKD. The CDR3 covers 13 residues. Trimming cost V 12 bases and J 3 bases, with 17 bases left between them. The chain's CDR3 is CAWSDKQGYEQYF. The DNA of the CDR3 is TGTGCCTGGAGTGACAAACAGGGCTACGAGCAGTACTTC.

This clonotype appeared many times. The chain has TRBV7-3 and TRBJ2-5; perhaps TRBD1 as D (6 bases). CDR3 length: 16 residues. The V end lost 1 base, the J end lost 1 base, and 13 bases lay between the germline ends. The germline V gene encodes CDR1 SGHTA and CDR2 FQGTGA. The CDR3 loop is CASSLNAGDIQETQYF. As DNA, the CDR3 is TGTGCCAGCAGCTTAAACGCAGGGGATATCCAAGAGACCCAGTACTTC.

This clonotype was observed a few times. Sequence at one end of the junction differs from germline and may be a read error. The chain joins TRBV7-2 to TRBJ1-1; D is unresolved. Germline assignment: CDR1 SGHTA and CDR2 FQGNSA. This CDR3 comprises 15 residues. The CDR3 loop is CASSLDRVVLTEAFF. CDR3 nucleotide sequence: TGTGCCAGCAGCTTAGACAGAGTAGTCCTCACTGAGGCTTTCTTT.

There are many counts of this clonotype. The V gene is TRBV12-3 or TRBV12-4, the J gene TRBJ1-1, with D possibly matching TRBD1 (6 bases). V was pared by 6 bases and J by 5 bases, with 16 bases between. The CDR3 is 14 amino acids. The DNA of the CDR3 is TGTGCCAGCAGCCCGGACAGAAGAGATACTGAAGCTTTCTTT. Protein: CASSPDRRDTEAFF.

This clonotype was counted a few times. This sequence may be a read error, since a much larger clone differs from it by one base. The V call is TRBV12-3 or TRBV12-4, the J call TRBJ1-1; D unclear. The CDR3 spans 14 residues. This chain's CDR3 is CASSPELVNTETFF. The DNA of the CDR3 is TGTGCCAGCAGCCCTGAACTGGTGAACACTGAAACTTTCTTT.

This clonotype was observed at least ten times. The chain combines TRBV7-2 with TRBJ2-5; 7 nucleotides align to TRBD1. This CDR3 has 14 amino acids. After removal of 6 bases from V and 4 bases from J, the junction contained 8 bases not matched to a gene. Germline CDR1 reads SGHTA; CDR2 reads FQGNSA. The chain's CDR3 is CASRPQGLGETQYF. CDR3 nucleotides: TGTGCCAGCAGGCCACAGGGGTTAGGAGAGACCCAGTACTTC.

This clonotype has a single count. The V call is TRBV10-3, the J call TRBJ2-5; tentatively, D is TRBD1 or TRBD2 (6 bases each). Germline CDR1 ENHRY, CDR2 SYGVKD. Trimming stripped 2 bases from V and 4 bases from J, with 17 bases between. This CDR3 spans 16 amino acids. The chain's CDR3 is CAISEPVTGGRETQYF. Here the CDR3 DNA reads TGTGCCATCAGTGAGCCCGTGACCGGGGGCAGAGAGACCCAGTACTTC.

In this sample, this clonotype turned up a few times. The genes are TRBV11-2 and TRBJ2-7, with D possibly TRBD2 on 7 matching bases. The germline V and J ends were trimmed by 1 base and 4 bases, with 14 bases remaining between them. This CDR3 is built from 15 residues. The germline gives CDR1 SGHAT, CDR2 FQNNGV. CDR3 sequence (DNA): TGTGCCAGCAGCTTAGCAGGCGGGGGCTATTACGAGCAGTACTTC. Amino acids: CASSLAGGGYYEQYF.